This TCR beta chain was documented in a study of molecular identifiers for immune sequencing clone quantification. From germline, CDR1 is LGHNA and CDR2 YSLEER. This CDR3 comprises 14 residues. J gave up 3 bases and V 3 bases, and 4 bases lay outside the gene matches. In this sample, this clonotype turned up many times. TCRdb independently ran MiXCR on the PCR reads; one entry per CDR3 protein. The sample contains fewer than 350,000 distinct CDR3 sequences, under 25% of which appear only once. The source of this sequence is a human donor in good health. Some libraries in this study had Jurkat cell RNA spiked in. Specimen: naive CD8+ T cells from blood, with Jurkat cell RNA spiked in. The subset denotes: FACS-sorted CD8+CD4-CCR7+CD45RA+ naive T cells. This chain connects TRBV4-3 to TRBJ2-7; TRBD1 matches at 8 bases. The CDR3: CASSHRGQGYEQYF. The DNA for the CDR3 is TGCGCCAGCAGCCACCGCGGACAGGGCTACGAGCAGTACTTC.